This T cell receptor (beta chain) emerged from a study of T cells in Graves' hyperthyroidism and ophthalmopathy. Study-wide findings and caveats: Model predictions of ophthalmopathy came a median around 6.5 months before onset. Most thyroid clonotypes that were expanded above 0.001 also turned up in blood. Stable hyperthyroidism was told apart from ophthalmopathy by a model built on 13 V-J features.

The germline V and J ends were trimmed by 3 bases and 3 bases, with 8 bases remaining between them. The germline V gene encodes CDR1 SGDLS and CDR2 YYNGEE. This CDR3 has 13 amino acids. Clinical symptoms, serum thyroxine and TRAb, thyroid ultrasound and orbital computed tomography together formed the diagnostic basis. Amplification targeted TCR beta CDR3 regions from RNA transcripts. In the first-round RT-PCR of the TCR CDR3, the HTBI primer set was used. Each CDR3 protein gets one entry after TCRdb re-called the multiplex PCR reads with MiXCR. The sample has approximately 490,000 distinct CDR3 sequences; around a fifth are singletons. This clonotype appeared a few times. Its specificity is unknown.

The V call is TRBV9, the J call TRBJ2-3; no definite D call. This clonotype was sampled from a woman in her 70s with Graves' ophthalmopathy. The sample taken for sequencing was blood. The CDR3 is CASSAHLTDTQYF. The DNA of the CDR3 is TGTGCCAGCAGCGCCCACCTGACAGATACGCAGTATTTT.